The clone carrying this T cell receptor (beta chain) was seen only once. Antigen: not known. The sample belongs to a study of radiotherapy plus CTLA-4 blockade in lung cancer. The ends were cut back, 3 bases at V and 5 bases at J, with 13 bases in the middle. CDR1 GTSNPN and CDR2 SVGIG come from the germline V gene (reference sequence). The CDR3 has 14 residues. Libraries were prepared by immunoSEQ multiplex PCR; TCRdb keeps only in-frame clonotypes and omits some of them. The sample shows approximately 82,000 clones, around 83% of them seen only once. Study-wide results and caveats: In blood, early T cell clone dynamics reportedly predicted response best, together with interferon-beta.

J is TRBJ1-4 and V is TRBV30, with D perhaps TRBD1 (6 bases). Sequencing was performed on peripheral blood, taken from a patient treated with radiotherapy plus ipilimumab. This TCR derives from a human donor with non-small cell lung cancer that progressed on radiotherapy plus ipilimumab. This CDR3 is CAWSFKGGNEKLFF. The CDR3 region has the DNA TGTGCCTGGAGCTTTAAGGGGGGGAATGAAAAACTGTTTTTT.